Given below is one T cell receptor (beta chain) in context. Assay: immunoSEQ multiplex PCR; the TCRdb copy retains only in-frame clones and omits some. Of around 130,000 clones in the sample, around 80% were seen once. CDR1 is SQVTM, CDR2 ANQGSEA, per germline. This CDR3 has 13 amino acids. Trimming cost V 2 bases and J 1 base, with 8 bases left between them. This entry comes from a study of blood T cell repertoires in COVID-19. The rearrangement uses TRBV29-1 and TRBJ1-1; TRBD1 is a possible D gene (5 bases). Material for sequencing was peripheral blood. This clonotype was sampled from a human donor in a cohort sampled during active COVID-19. The CDR3 loop reads CSVEMGGNTEAFF. CDR3 coding DNA: TGCAGCGTTGAAATGGGGGGGAACACTGAAGCTTTCTTT.